These 22 T cell receptor beta chains were sequenced from one sample in a study of post-analysis software for immune sequencing data. Study findings and constraints: The study found TRBV5-6, TRBV5-1 and TRBV20-1 among about five TRBV segments more frequent in patients than controls.

No cognate antigen is known for these TCRs. Prepared TCR beta cDNA libraries contained unique molecular identifiers. In TCRdb, the PCR reads were re-called with MiXCR into one record per CDR3 protein. The repertoire has about 800,000 distinct CDR3 sequences, less than 35% of them found once; the top ten carry roughly 0.57%. Sequencing input: blood. Receptors were obtained from a girl aged 5 to 17 with multiple sclerosis.

This clonotype was seen more than once but under ten times. V is TRBV6-2 or TRBV6-3 and J is TRBJ2-1; a possible D gene is TRBD2 (5 bases). From germline, CDR1 is MNHEY and CDR2 SVGEGT. The CDR3 is 12 amino acids. The ends were cut back, 5 bases at V and 9 bases at J, with 11 bases in the middle. Written as DNA, the CDR3 is TGTGCCAGCAGTCCCACTAGAACTGAGCAGTTCTTC. Protein product: CASSPTRTEQFF.

This clonotype was counted only a few times. The J gene is TRBJ2-5, the V gene TRBV4-1, with 7 nucleotides matching TRBD2. Looked up from germline, CDR1 is MGHRA and CDR2 is YSYEKL. J gave up 4 bases and V 1 base, and 9 bases lay outside the gene matches. This CDR3 spans 16 amino acids. Written as DNA, the CDR3 is TGCGCCAGCAGCCAAGGCTATGGCGGGAGAGGAGAGACCCAGTACTTC. This translates into CASSQGYGGRGETQYF.

The CDR3 sequence is CASRSTSESYEQYF. DNA for the CDR3: TGTGCCAGCCGCTCAACTAGCGAATCCTACGAGCAGTACTTC. V and J are TRBV14 and TRBJ2-7; 7 bases line up with TRBD2. This CDR3 region has 14 residues. V lost 8 bases and J lost 1; bases outside the gene matches: 8. CDR1 is SGHDN and CDR2 is FVKESK in the germline V gene. The full variable domain, with the rest looked up from reference TRBV14 and TRBJ2-7, is EAGVTQFPSHSVIEKGQTVTLRCDPISGHDNLYWYRRVMGKEIKFLLHFVKESKQDESGMPNNRFLAERTGGTYSTLKVQPAELEDSGVYFCASRSTSESYEQYFGPGTRLTVT.

This chain links TRBV28 with TRBJ2-5; D assignment may be TRBD1 or TRBD2 (5 bases each). CDR3 length equals 14 residues. The germline V gene has CDR1 MDHEN and CDR2 SYDVKM. V was pared by 4 bases and J by 1 base, with 10 bases between. The CDR3 region is CASSSTGRQETQYF. The CDR3 DNA follows: TGTGCCAGCAGTTCCACGGGACGCCAAGAGACCCAGTACTTC. Supplemented by reference TRBV28 and TRBJ2-5, the full variable domain reads DVKVTQSSRYLVKRTGEKVFLECVQDMDHENMFWYRQDPGLGLRLIYFSYDVKMKEKGDIPEGYSVSREKKERFSLILESASTNQTSMYLCASSSTGRQETQYFGPGTRLLVL.

The genes are TRBV5-1 and TRBJ1-2; 10 bases are a match to TRBD1. This CDR3 has 14 amino acids. Germline V gene sequence: CDR1 SGHRS, CDR2 YFSETQ. With V trimmed by 4 bases and J by 6 bases, 6 bases remained unmatched. The chain's CDR3 is CASSRTGGSDGYTF. The CDR3 region has the DNA TGCGCCAGCAGCAGGACAGGGGGAAGTGATGGCTACACCTTC.

Here the CDR3 reads CASSQASGGYTDTQYF. CDR3 sequence (DNA): TGTGCCAGCAGCCAAGCATCGGGGGGTTACACAGATACGCAGTATTTT. The chain combines TRBV3-1 with TRBJ2-3; TRBD2 aligns across 7 bases. The CDR3 is 16 residues long. Germline CDR1 is LGHDT and CDR2 is YNNKEL (reference sequence). Trimming removed 1 base from V and 2 bases from J; junction bases left unmatched: 6.

The chain joins TRBV5-1 to TRBJ2-1; TRBD1 agrees at 7 bases. With 0 bases clipped from V and 11 bases from J, the junction kept 2 bases outside the gene matches. There are 12 residues in the CDR3. The germline V gene has CDR1 SGHRS and CDR2 YFSETQ. For the CDR3, the DNA is TGCGCCAGCAGCTTGGAGGGGGCTAAGCAGTTCTTC. This encodes CASSLEGAKQFF.

J is TRBJ1-2 and V is TRBV13; 9 nucleotides line up with TRBD1. V was pared by 5 bases and J by 5 bases, with 9 bases of the junction left unmatched. This CDR3 is 15 amino acids long. Per the germline V gene, CDR1 is PRHDT and CDR2 is FYEKMQ (reference sequence). The CDR3 here is CASSGDRAPFYGYTF. The CDR3, as DNA: TGTGCCAGCAGCGGGGACAGGGCCCCTTTTTATGGCTACACCTTC. The whole variable domain, filled in from reference TRBV13 and TRBJ1-2, reads AAGVIQSPRHLIKEKRETATLKCYPIPRHDTVYWYQQGPGQDPQFLISFYEKMQSDKGSIPDRFSAQQFSDYHSELNMSSLELGDSALYFCASSGDRAPFYGYTFGSGTRLTVV.

The V call is TRBV7-9, the J call TRBJ2-3; no clear D gene. V lost 1 base and J 3 bases, leaving 11 bases between the germline ends. Germline CDR1 and CDR2: SEHNR and FQNEAQ (reference sequence). The CDR3 extends over 15 amino acids. CDR3 residues: CASSLGPTPTDTQYF. The DNA of the CDR3 is TGTGCCAGCAGCTTAGGTCCGACTCCGACAGATACGCAGTATTTT.

This clonotype was seen only a few times. The gene calls are TRBV5-1 and TRBJ1-6; no firm D call. Germline CDR1 is SGHRS and CDR2 is YFSETQ. The CDR3 length is 16 residues. V lost 5 bases, J lost 9 bases, and 21 bases lay in between. CDR3 sequence reads: CASRINPVVSFSPLHF. CDR3 nucleotides: TGCGCCAGCAGGATTAACCCGGTGGTGTCTTTTTCACCCCTCCACTTT.

V and J are TRBV11-2 and TRBJ2-6; D remains unclear. V gave up 5 bases and J gave up 0 bases, with 17 bases separating them. Germline V gene lookup returns CDR1 SGHAT and CDR2 FQNNGV. This CDR3 is 18 amino acids long. CDR3 in DNA: TGTGCCAGCAGCCCGAGGCGTAGCCTTACCTCTGGGGCCAACGTCCTGACTTTC. Translating it yields CASSPRRSLTSGANVLTF.

J is TRBJ1-1 and V is TRBV10-3; TRBD1 matches at 7 bases. Germline loops: CDR1 ENHRY, CDR2 SYGVKD. The CDR3 covers 15 residues. Trimming took 2 bases from V and 0 from J; bases not matched to a gene: 3. The CDR3 region has the DNA TGTGCCATCAGTGAGCCGGGACAGTTGAACACTGAAGCTTTCTTT. This codes for CAISEPGQLNTEAFF.

This clonotype was observed many times. V usage is TRBV6-2 or TRBV6-3 and J usage is TRBJ2-7; the match to TRBD2 covers 8 bases. The CDR3 spans 13 residues. Trimming cost V 6 bases and J 1 base; bases outside gene matches: 2. The V gene's germline CDR1 is MNHEY and CDR2 SVGEGT. Here the CDR3 reads CASSGGGSYEQYF. Here the CDR3 DNA reads TGTGCCAGCAGCGGCGGGGGGTCCTACGAGCAGTACTTC.

J is TRBJ2-5 and V is TRBV5-1; TRBD2 agrees at 7 bases. Germline CDR1 reads SGHRS; CDR2 reads YFSETQ. The CDR3 contains 15 residues. Germline trimming cut 6 bases from V and 3 bases from J; bases unmatched to any gene: 11. The CDR3 is CASKTRGGVEETQYF. CDR3 nucleotide sequence: TGCGCCAGCAAAACTCGGGGAGGGGTGGAAGAGACCCAGTACTTC.

The genes are TRBV28 and TRBJ1-2, with D maybe TRBD1 (5 bases). The CDR3 has 17 residues. The V end was cut by 7 bases, the J end by 4 bases, with 25 bases between. CDR1 is MDHEN, CDR2 SYDVKM, per germline. CDR3 residues: CASIQSASGGMFYGYTF. The CDR3 region has the DNA TGTGCCAGCATTCAAAGCGCGTCTGGGGGGATGTTCTATGGCTACACCTTC.

For the CDR3, the DNA is TGTGCCAGCGGTCCCGTCTATGAAAAACTGTTTTTT. Protein product: CASGPVYEKLFF. The V gene is TRBV6-1, the J gene TRBJ1-4, with no clear D. CDR3 length: 12 amino acids. Germline V CDR1 and CDR2: MNHNS, SASEGT. With 8 bases removed from V and 6 bases from J, the gap between germline ends came to 10 bases.

This chain joins TRBV3-1 and TRBJ1-5; D gene unclear. Germline CDR1 LGHDT, CDR2 YNNKEL (reference sequence). This CDR3 spans 14 amino acids. The V end lost 2 bases, the J end lost 3 bases, and 8 bases lay between the germline ends. CDR3: CASSQSGNNQPQHF. The CDR3 DNA reads as TGTGCCAGCAGCCAATCGGGAAACAATCAGCCCCAGCATTTT.

This clonotype has only a few counts. The V gene is TRBV15, the J gene TRBJ2-7, with D tentatively TRBD2 (5 bases). Trimming cost V 0 bases and J 2 bases, with 8 bases left between them. The CDR3 runs 14 residues. Germline lookup yields CDR1 LNHNV and CDR2 YYDKDF (reference sequence). The CDR3 DNA reads as TGTGCCACCAGCAGAGATCGGGATACCTACGAGCAGTACTTC. This codes for CATSRDRDTYEQYF.

The gene calls are TRBV20-1 and TRBJ2-7; the D gene is possibly TRBD1 (6 bases). The J call may be in error: the DNA end matches TRBJ2-4 better. This CDR3 is 15 amino acids long. Germline CDR1 and CDR2: DFQATT and SNEGSKA (reference sequence). The CDR3 DNA reads TGCAGTGCTAGAGATAACAGGGACGGCAAAAACATTCAGTACTTC. It encodes CSARDNRDGKNIQYF.

A few counts support this clonotype. The gene calls are TRBV5-1 and TRBJ2-1; D might be TRBD1 (5 bases). CDR3 length equals 13 residues. The V and J ends lost 0 bases and 5 bases respectively, with 6 bases between them. The germline gives CDR1 SGHRS, CDR2 YFSETQ. DNA for the CDR3: TGCGCCAGCAGCTTGGAGGGGAACAATGAGCAGTTCTTC. Its protein product is CASSLEGNNEQFF.

This clonotype was recorded once. The CDR3: CASSSRLDSTDTQYF. The CDR3, as DNA: TGTGCCAGCAGTTCGAGACTAGACAGCACAGATACGCAGTATTTT. The gene calls are TRBV28 and TRBJ2-3; the D gene is possibly TRBD2 (6 bases). Germline loops: CDR1 MDHEN, CDR2 SYDVKM. The V gene lost 4 bases and the J gene lost 0 bases, with 11 bases spanning the gap. The CDR3 sequence is 15 residues long.

The chain combines TRBV20-1 with TRBJ1-5; no clear D. The germline gives CDR1 DFQATT, CDR2 SNEGSKA (reference sequence). CDR3 length equals 15 residues. Trimming removed 1 base from V and 0 bases from J, with 10 bases in between. The CDR3 reads CSARAGQYSNQPQHF. The CDR3 bases are TGCAGTGCTAGAGCCGGGCAGTATAGCAATCAGCCCCAGCATTTT.